In its sample, the clone carrying this T cell receptor (beta chain) was seen once. The antigen remains unidentified. 60 Vbeta and 13 Jbeta primers were used in PCR. Clones were sequenced by immunoSEQ multiplex PCR, and TCRdb holds only the in-frame ones, with some missing. Of about 210,000 clones in the sample, 70% to 90% were seen once. This entry belongs to a study of cytomegalovirus exposure and HLA in healthy donors. Study observations and caveats: Across donors, presence/absence analyses took sequencing depth to be roughly uniform.

Material for sequencing was PBMCs. This TCR was recovered from a woman aged 25 to 45 in good health and CMV-seronegative.

CDR3 DNA sequence: TGTGCCAGCAGCCCATACAATGAGCAGTTCTTC. As protein: CASSPYNEQFF. The chain is built from TRBV7-9 and TRBJ2-1; D not resolved. Trimming took off 5 bases at V and 4 bases at J, with 3 bases between the two ends. Germline-derived CDR1 and CDR2 are SEHNR and FQNEAQ (reference sequence). The CDR3 length is 11 residues.